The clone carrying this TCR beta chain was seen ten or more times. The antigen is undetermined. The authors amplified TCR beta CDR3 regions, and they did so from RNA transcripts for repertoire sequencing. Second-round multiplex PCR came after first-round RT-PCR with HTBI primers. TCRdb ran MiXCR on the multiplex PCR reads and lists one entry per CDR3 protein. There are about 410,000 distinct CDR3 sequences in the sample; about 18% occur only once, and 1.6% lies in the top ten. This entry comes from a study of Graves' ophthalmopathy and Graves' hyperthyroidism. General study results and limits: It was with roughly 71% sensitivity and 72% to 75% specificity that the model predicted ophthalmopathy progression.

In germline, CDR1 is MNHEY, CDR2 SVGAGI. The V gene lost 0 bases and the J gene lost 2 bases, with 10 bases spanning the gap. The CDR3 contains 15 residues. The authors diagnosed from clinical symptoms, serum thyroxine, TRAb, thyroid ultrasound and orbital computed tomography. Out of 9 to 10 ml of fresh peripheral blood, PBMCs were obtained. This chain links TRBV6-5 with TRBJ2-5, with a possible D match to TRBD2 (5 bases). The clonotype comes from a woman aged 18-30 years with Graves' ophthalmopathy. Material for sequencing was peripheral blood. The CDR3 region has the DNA TGTGCCAGCAGTTACTCGTCGCCGGGGCAAGAGACCCAGTACTTC. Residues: CASSYSSPGQETQYF.